In its sample, the clone carrying this T cell receptor beta chain was seen once. This sample is part of a study of blood T cell repertoires in COVID-19. At the level of the study: COVID-19 samples from acute and convalescent phases originated in the United States, Italy and Spain. T cells, B-cell-depleted T cells, or PBMCs supplied cDNA or gDNA.

This CDR3 is 14 amino acids long. Germline values: CDR1 SEHNR, CDR2 FQNEAQ (reference sequence). The V segment lost 4 bases and the J segment 5 bases; nucleotides outside the gene matches: 7. Per the authors' pipeline: Amplification from reference gene primers served as the basis for estimated nucleated cell counts. Assay: immunoSEQ multiplex PCR; the TCRdb copy retains only in-frame clones and omits some. The V and J calls and clone size are taken from that table; D and trimming were inferred from the DNA. Altogether approximately 100,000 clones are present, under 80% being singletons, with the ten largest covering 20% to 25%.

The chain recombines TRBV7-9 with TRBJ2-7, with TRBD2 matching 8 bases. The clonotype comes from an older man with active or convalescent COVID-19. The sequenced material came from peripheral blood. CDR3 amino acids: CASSSGLAGDEQYF. The CDR3 nucleotides read TGTGCCAGCAGCTCCGGACTAGCAGGAGACGAGCAGTACTTC.